This T cell receptor beta chain came from a study of blood T cell repertoires in COVID-19. Background on the study: Donors in the United States, Italy and Spain gave samples during acute or convalescent COVID-19.

In the original processing: Estimation of nucleated cell counts relied on the amplification of reference gene primers. The data were produced by immunoSEQ multiplex PCR, yet TCRdb's version contains in-frame clones alone and is incomplete. V, J and clone size were drawn from that table, and D and trimming were deduced from the DNA. The top ten hold around 7.5% of the sample, which has 190,000 or so clones, about 80% seen once. Looked up from germline, CDR1 is ENHRY and CDR2 is SYGVKD. The trim removed 7 bases at V and 7 bases at J, leaving 11 bases unmatched. The CDR3 is 16 residues long. The study counted Cohort 3 donors as recovered given two negative PCRs, clearance, or symptom resolution.

Sequencing input: PBMCs or T cells enriched from blood (not recorded which). The clonotype was recovered from a man aged 40-50 years who had recovered from COVID-19. The chain uses TRBV10-3 and TRBJ1-6; TRBD1 aligns across 9 bases. The CDR3 DNA follows: TGTGCCATCAAAAACACGGGACAGGGAGGAAATTCACCCCTCCACTTT. Translation gives CAIKNTGQGGNSPLHF.